These 6 T cell receptor beta chains were all obtained from the same sample, sequenced in a study of blood T cell repertoires in COVID-19. The assay was immunoSEQ multiplex PCR, and TCRdb's table has in-frame clones only and misses some. This sample has about 180,000 clones, with 89% found just once. The specimen was PBMCs or T cells enriched from blood (not recorded which). The origin of the receptors is a woman between 40 and 55 years old with acute COVID-19.

This chain links TRBV30 with TRBJ2-3; possible D gene TRBD2, 5 bases. Trimming pared 4 bases from V and 6 bases from J, leaving 11 bases between. The CDR3 contains 12 residues. CDR1 GTSNPN and CDR2 SVGIG come from the germline V gene (reference sequence). In nucleotides, the CDR3 is TGTGCCTGGACCTCAACGGGGGATACGCAGTATTTT. It translates to CAWTSTGDTQYF.

The V call is TRBV15, the J call TRBJ2-2; no definite D call. CDR1 LNHNV and CDR2 YYDKDF come from the germline V gene (reference sequence). V was clipped by 2 bases and J by 1 base, with 11 bases between them. This CDR3 is 16 amino acids long. The CDR3 region is CATSRPSGVNTGELFF. DNA for the CDR3: TGTGCCACCAGCAGACCAAGTGGAGTGAACACCGGGGAGCTGTTTTTT.

The sample holds a few counts of this clone. CDR3 nucleotide sequence: TGCAGCGTTGTCCAGGGGCGAGGGATCACTGAAGCTTTCTTT. As protein: CSVVQGRGITEAFF. V gene TRBV29-1 combines with J gene TRBJ1-1; tentatively, D is TRBD1 (6 bases). CDR1 and CDR2 from the germline V gene are SQVTM and ANQGSEA. Trimming shortened V by 4 bases and J by 4 bases, and 16 bases separated the two germline ends. CDR3 length: 14 residues.

The V and J genes are TRBV28 and TRBJ2-3, with a weak D call TRBD2 (6 bases). V was cut by 5 bases and J by 7 bases, with 25 bases left in between. The CDR3 extends over 17 amino acids. Germline CDR1 and CDR2: MDHEN and SYDVKM. CDR3 sequence: CASSPTASERFGYTQYF. The DNA for the CDR3 is TGTGCCAGCAGTCCCACAGCTAGCGAGCGGTTTGGATATACGCAGTATTTT.

The chain joins TRBV7-2 to TRBJ2-1; 7 positions match TRBD2. This CDR3 is 14 amino acids long. The germline V gene encodes CDR1 SGHTA and CDR2 FQGNSA. J was trimmed by 10 bases and V by 5 bases; bases with no gene match: 11. The DNA of the CDR3 is TGTGCCAGCAGCCCACTCCGGGAGCGGGGCGAGCAGTTCTTC. Its protein is CASSPLRERGEQFF. The full variable domain, with the rest looked up from reference TRBV7-2 and TRBJ2-1, is GAGVSQSPSNKVTEKGKDVELRCDPISGHTALYWYRQSLGQGLEFLIYFQGNSAPDKSGLPSDRFSAERTGGSVSTLTIQRTQQEDSAVYLCASSPLRERGEQFFGPGTRLTVL.

The chain combines TRBV7-8 with TRBJ2-7; 7 bases are a match to TRBD1. Germline V CDR1 and CDR2: SGHVS, FQNEAQ. V trimming: 5 bases; J trimming: 3 bases; junction bases outside the gene matches: 10. The CDR3 consists of 15 residues. Here the CDR3 reads CASSPTGTALYEQYF. For the CDR3, the DNA is TGTGCCAGCAGCCCAACCGGGACAGCTCTCTACGAGCAGTACTTC.